One sample yielded the 24 T cell receptor beta chains listed below, sequenced in a study of shared clonotypes between healthy human individuals. Clones were read by immunoSEQ multiplex PCR, and TCRdb kept only the in-frame ones, dropping some. Here the sample spans hundreds of thousands of clones, 70% to 80% being singletons. The sequencing input was PBMCs. These receptors were collected from a woman aged 35 to 49 in good health. Some clones in this sample may be carry-over from other donors' samples.

This clone was seen a few times. The rearrangement joins TRBV7-9 to TRBJ1-2; D not certain. Germline values: CDR1 SEHNR, CDR2 FQNEAQ (reference sequence). The CDR3 runs 13 residues. Trimming pared 5 bases from V and 0 bases from J, leaving 7 bases between. The CDR3 coding sequence is TGTGCCAGCAGCCCACAGTCTAACTATGGCTACACCTTC. Its protein is CASSPQSNYGYTF.

This clone was counted only a few times. Being one base from a much bigger clone, this may be a read error. This sample also contains other DNA sequences that code for the same CDR3. The chain has TRBV10-3 and TRBJ2-1, with 8 bases matching TRBD2. CDR1 is ENHRY, CDR2 SYGVKD, per germline. CDR3 length equals 12 residues. V was clipped by 9 bases and J by 7 bases; unmatched bases: 5. As DNA, the CDR3 is TGTGCCATTAGCGGGATGAGGAATGAGCAGTTCTTC. Translating gives CAISGMRNEQFF.

The V and J genes are TRBV21-1 and TRBJ1-2. TRBV21-1 is a known pseudogene. CDR3 size: 16 residues. In nucleotides, the CDR3 is TGTGCCAGCAGCGGGGTGGTCTACAGAAAGACCTATGGCTACACCTTC. Translated: CASSGVVYRKTYGYTF.

This clone was counted once. The chain uses TRBV20-1 and TRBJ1-2; no reliable D call. CDR1 DFQATT and CDR2 SNEGSKA come from the germline V gene (reference sequence). CDR3 size: 11 residues. V dropped 6 bases and J dropped 4 bases, with 9 bases sitting between them. DNA for the CDR3: TGCAGTGCGTCCGTTTTCTATGGCTACACCTTC. Protein sequence: CSASVFYGYTF.

In this sample, this clone turned up many times. The chain carries TRBV5-1 and TRBJ1-1; no clear D gene. The V gene lost 4 bases and the J gene lost 2 bases, with 9 bases spanning the gap. The CDR3 sequence is 13 residues long. Germline assignment: CDR1 SGHRS and CDR2 YFSETQ. This chain's CDR3 is CASSQTTNTEAFF. The DNA of the CDR3 is TGCGCCAGCAGCCAGACAACCAACACTGAAGCTTTCTTT.

J is TRBJ2-7 and V is TRBV6-1, with 7 bases matching TRBD1. Germline CDR1 MNHNS, CDR2 SASEGT. The CDR3 totals 14 residues. With 0 bases clipped from V and 2 bases from J, the junction kept 1 base outside the gene matches. CDR3 coding DNA: TGTGCCAGCAGTGAAGCTAGGGGGCCCTACGAGCAGTACTTC. Amino acids: CASSEARGPYEQYF.

This clone came up once. The V gene is TRBV5-4, the J gene TRBJ1-1, with 7 bases identical to TRBD1. From germline, CDR1 is SGHNT and CDR2 YYREEE (reference sequence). After removal of 2 bases from V and 5 bases from J, the junction contained 6 bases not matched to a gene. There are 14 residues in the CDR3. The CDR3 DNA reads TGTGCCAGCAGCTTTAGGGGGCGGTATACTGAAGCTTTCTTT. As protein: CASSFRGRYTEAFF.

The chain couples TRBV6-5 to TRBJ2-3; 8 bases align to TRBD2. Looked up from germline, CDR1 is MNHEY and CDR2 is SVGAGI. With V trimmed by 6 bases and J by 0 bases, 2 bases remained unmatched. This CDR3 is 14 amino acids long. The chain's CDR3 is CASRIAGSTDTQYF. CDR3 nucleotides: TGTGCCAGCAGGATAGCGGGAAGCACAGATACGCAGTATTTT.

Points on this clone: The junction does not match germline at one end; this may be a read error. Other DNA sequences within the sample encode an identical CDR3. The chain links TRBV15 to TRBJ1-6; 8 bases align to TRBD1. The CDR3 length is 15 residues. Germline V gene sequence: CDR1 LNHNV, CDR2 YYDKDF (reference sequence). CDR3 residues: CATSRGTGRNSPLHF. Written as DNA, the CDR3 is TGTGCCACCAGCAGAGGGACAGGGCGTAATTCGCCCCTCCACTTT.

The J gene is TRBJ1-3, the V gene TRBV20-1, with D possibly matching TRBD1 (5 bases). The CDR3 has 11 amino acids. The V end was cut by 6 bases, the J end by 9 bases, with 12 bases between. Germline V gives CDR1 DFQATT, CDR2 SNEGSKA (reference sequence). In DNA form, the CDR3 reads TGCAGTGCCGAGAGCGGGGGCACCATATATTTT. Protein sequence: CSAESGGTIYF.

About this clone itself: This may stem from a read error, because a much larger clone lies one nucleotide away. Different DNA sequences within this sample yield the same CDR3. The genes are TRBV5-1 and TRBJ2-3, with D unresolved. The CDR3 has 15 residues. V lost 0 bases and J 0 bases, leaving 8 bases between the germline ends. Germline CDR1 SGHRS, CDR2 YFSETQ. CDR3 region: CASSLESGSTDTQYF. In DNA form, the CDR3 reads TGCGCCAGCAGCTTGGAGTCCGGAAGCACAGATACGCAGTATTTT.

This clone was seen only once. The chain carries TRBV7-2 and TRBJ2-7; weak D call: TRBD1 (5 bases). V was cut by 4 bases and J by 6 bases, with 16 bases left in between. The V gene's germline CDR1 is SGHTA and CDR2 FQGNSA. This CDR3 has 14 amino acids. The CDR3 protein is CASSSDAGWSEQYF. DNA for the CDR3: TGTGCCAGCAGCTCAGACGCAGGGTGGAGCGAGCAGTACTTC. The entire variable domain, with the rest obtained from reference TRBV7-2 and TRBJ2-7, is as follows: GAGVSQSPSNKVTEKGKDVELRCDPISGHTALYWYRQSLGQGLEFLIYFQGNSAPDKSGLPSDRFSAERTGGSVSTLTIQRTQQEDSAVYLCASSSDAGWSEQYFGPGTRLTVT.

The chain uses TRBV5-8 and TRBJ1-5; possibly TRBD1 for D (5 bases). V dropped 4 bases and J dropped 4 bases, with 12 bases sitting between them. Germline CDR1 SGHTS, CDR2 YDEGEE. The CDR3 runs 14 residues. CDR3 sequence: CASSPRGGNQPQHF. DNA for the CDR3: TGTGCCAGCAGCCCTCGGGGGGGTAATCAGCCCCAGCATTTT. Full variable domain (outside the CDR3, taken from reference TRBV5-8 and TRBJ1-5): EAGVTQSPTHLIKTRGQQATLRCSPISGHTSVYWYQQALGLGLQFLLWYDEGEERNRGNFPPRFSGRQFPNYSSELNVNALELEDSALYLCASSPRGGNQPQHFGDGTRLSIL.

The genes are TRBV7-8 and TRBJ2-6; D uncertain. The V and J ends lost 2 bases and 7 bases respectively, with 12 bases between them. The CDR3 runs to 15 residues. Per the germline V gene, CDR1 is SGHVS and CDR2 is FQNEAQ. The CDR3 nucleotides read TGTGCCAGCAGCTTACGGGCCCCCAGCGCCAACGTCCTGACTTTC. Translation: CASSLRAPSANVLTF.

The V and J genes are TRBV6-1 and TRBJ1-2; D remains ambiguous. CDR1 is MNHNS, CDR2 SASEGT, per germline. Trimming took 4 bases from V and 3 from J, leaving 9 bases between them. CDR3 size: 13 residues. CDR3 in amino acids: CASSVDTYYGYTF. As DNA, the CDR3 is TGTGCCAGCAGTGTAGACACGTACTATGGCTACACCTTC.

The chain recombines TRBV28 with TRBJ2-7; perhaps TRBD1 as D (5 bases). The CDR3 runs to 16 residues. Germline-derived CDR1 and CDR2 are MDHEN and SYDVKM. The V end was cut by 6 bases, the J end by 3 bases, with 21 bases between. The CDR3 reads CASSNPWGRVGYEQYF. The CDR3 DNA reads TGTGCCAGCAGCAATCCCTGGGGCAGGGTCGGCTACGAGCAGTACTTC.

The V call is TRBV19, the J call TRBJ1-3; the D gene is possibly TRBD1 (5 bases). The CDR3 contains 16 residues. Between the trimmed V and J ends, which lost 6 bases and 6 bases, there was a span of 21 bases. Germline CDR1 LNHDA, CDR2 SQIVND (reference sequence). CDR3 protein: CASRNTPDPRENTIYF. The CDR3, as DNA: TGTGCCAGTAGGAATACACCGGACCCCAGGGAAAACACCATATATTTT. Looking up the rest from reference TRBV19 and TRBJ1-3 gives the full variable domain: DGGITQSPKYLFRKEGQNVTLSCEQNLNHDAMYWYRQDPGQGLRLIYYSQIVNDFQKGDIAEGYSVSREKKESFPLTVTSAQKNPTAFYLCASRNTPDPRENTIYFGEGSWLTVV.

V gene TRBV5-4 combines with J gene TRBJ1-1; 8 nucleotides match TRBD1. This CDR3 region has 15 residues. After removal of 2 bases from V and 6 bases from J, the junction contained 9 bases not matched to a gene. From germline, CDR1 is SGHNT and CDR2 YYREEE (reference sequence). The CDR3 DNA is TGTGCCAGCAGCTTTCAACTTCAGGGGGCAGCTGAAGCTTTCTTT. Its protein product is CASSFQLQGAAEAFF. The whole variable domain, remainder taken from reference TRBV5-4 and TRBJ1-1, is ETGVTQSPTHLIKTRGQQVTLRCSSQSGHNTVSWYQQALGQGPQFIFQYYREEENGRGNFPPRFSGLQFPNYSSELNVNALELDDSALYLCASSFQLQGAAEAFFGQGTRLTVV.

The chain uses TRBV2 and TRBJ1-3; D remains ambiguous. The CDR3 covers 15 residues. V dropped 3 bases and J dropped 0 bases, with 9 bases sitting between them. Per germline, CDR1 SNHLY and CDR2 FYNNEI. CDR3 residues: CASSDLGHSGNTIYF. For the CDR3, the DNA is TGTGCCAGCAGTGACCTAGGTCACTCTGGAAACACCATATATTTT.

Only one count was recorded for this clone. The V call is TRBV30, the J call TRBJ1-6, with a weak D call TRBD1 (6 bases). V lost 4 bases and J lost 9, with 13 bases in between. There are 13 residues in the CDR3. CDR1 and CDR2 (germline): GTSNPN, SVGIG (reference sequence). The CDR3 region has the DNA TGTGCCTGGACTAAGGGGGGGGGTTCACCCCTCCACTTT. Encoded protein: CAWTKGGGSPLHF.

This clone has just a few counts. A read error may be the cause here, since a much bigger clone is one base away. This chain uses TRBV23-1 with TRBJ2-7; D not resolved. TRBV23-1 is identified as an open reading frame with a role that is uncertain. The length of the CDR3 is 9 residues. This chain's CDR3 is CATKYGQYF. The CDR3 nucleotides are TGCGCCACCAAATACGGGCAGTACTTC.

V is TRBV28 and J is TRBJ2-1, with D tentatively TRBD1 or TRBD2 (5 bases each). The CDR3 loop spans 16 amino acids. Per germline, CDR1 MDHEN and CDR2 SYDVKM. Trimming shortened V by 3 bases and J by 10 bases, and 22 bases separated the two germline ends. The CDR3 sequence: CASSFSLGTPFLEQFF. CDR3 DNA sequence: TGTGCCAGCAGTTTTTCGCTTGGGACCCCCTTCCTCGAGCAGTTCTTC.

V is TRBV6-5 and J is TRBJ2-7; D tentatively reads TRBD1 or TRBD2 (5 bases each). CDR1 is MNHEY, CDR2 SVGAGI, per germline. The V end lost 6 bases, the J end lost 2 bases, and 14 bases lay between the germline ends. This CDR3 has 14 residues. The CDR3 DNA reads TGTGCCAGCAGGGAAACGGGGCACCCCTACGAGCAGTACTTC. Translation: CASRETGHPYEQYF.

The V call is TRBV9, the J call TRBJ2-1; D not resolved. V lost 0 bases, J lost 8 bases, and 18 bases lay in between. The CDR3 consists of 16 residues. Germline CDR1 reads SGDLS; CDR2 reads YYNGEE. CDR3 coding DNA: TGTGCCAGCAGCGTAGAGTCCTATTCGGCTATTTATGAGCAGTTCTTC. It translates to CASSVESYSAIYEQFF.